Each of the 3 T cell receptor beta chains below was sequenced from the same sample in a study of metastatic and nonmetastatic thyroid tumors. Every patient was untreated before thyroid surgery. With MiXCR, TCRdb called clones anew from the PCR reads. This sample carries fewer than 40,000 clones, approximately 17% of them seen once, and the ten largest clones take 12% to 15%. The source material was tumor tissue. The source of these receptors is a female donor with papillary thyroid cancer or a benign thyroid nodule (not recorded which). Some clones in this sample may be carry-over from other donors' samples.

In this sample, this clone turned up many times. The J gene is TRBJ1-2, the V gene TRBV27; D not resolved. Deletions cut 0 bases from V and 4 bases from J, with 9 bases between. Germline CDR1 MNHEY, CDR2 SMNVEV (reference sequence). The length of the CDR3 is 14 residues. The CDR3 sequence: CASSLSSSSYGYTF. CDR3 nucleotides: TGTGCCAGCAGTTTATCTTCTAGTAGCTATGGCTACACCTTC.

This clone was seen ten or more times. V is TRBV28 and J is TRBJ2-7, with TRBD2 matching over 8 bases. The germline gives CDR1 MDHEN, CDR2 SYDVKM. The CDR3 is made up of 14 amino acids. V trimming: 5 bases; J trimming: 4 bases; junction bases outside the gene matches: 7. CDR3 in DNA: TGTGCCAGCAGTCGGAGCGGGAGCAGGTACGAGCAGTACTTC. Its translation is CASSRSGSRYEQYF.

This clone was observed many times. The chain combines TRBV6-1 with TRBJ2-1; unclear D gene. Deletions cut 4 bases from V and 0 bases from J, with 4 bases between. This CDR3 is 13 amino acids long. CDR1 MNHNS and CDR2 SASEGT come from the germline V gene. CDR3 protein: CASSASSYNEQFF. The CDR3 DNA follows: TGTGCCAGCAGTGCTAGCTCCTACAATGAGCAGTTCTTC.